This TCR beta chain is drawn from a study of T cell repertoires in cytomegalovirus infection. Overall study: CMV infection and matching HLA type were both indicated by public TCR beta signatures. Study-wide results and limits: What dominated the ex vivo response were HLA-C-restricted CMV-specific TCR beta clonotypes. The cumulative frequency of public TCR beta families distinguished individuals who carried CMV together with the relevant HLA.

TCRdb reanalysed the reads using MiXCR and keeps one entry per CDR3 protein. The sample carries under 350,000 distinct CDR3 sequences, 9.5% recorded once. Germline lookup yields CDR1 MNHEY and CDR2 SVGAGI. There are 16 residues in the CDR3. V was shortened by 0 bases and J by 0 bases, with 10 bases between the two germline ends. Concerning this clonotype: Its antigen is unidentified.

Sample: PBMCs. The receptor comes from a human donor in good health (CMV status not recorded). Some clones in this sample may be carry-over from other donors' samples. The rearrangement links TRBV6-5 to TRBJ2-3; the D is unclear. CDR3 coding DNA: TGTGCCAGCAGTTACTCGAGCTTCCATAGCACAGATACGCAGTATTTT. Its translation: CASSYSSFHSTDTQYF.